This entry is about one T cell receptor beta chain. This sample was taken from a study of blood T cell repertoires in COVID-19. At the level of the study: From the United States, Italy and Spain came samples of acute and convalescent COVID-19. T cells, B-cell-depleted T cells, or PBMCs supplied cDNA or gDNA.

CDR3 size: 17 residues. In germline, CDR1 is SGHTA, CDR2 FQGTGA. V was trimmed by 5 bases and J by 0 bases, leaving 17 bases between them. How the authors handled the data: Reference gene primer amplification in the assay estimated nucleated cell counts. Using immunoSEQ multiplex PCR, the repertoire was profiled, and TCRdb retains in-frame clones only, with some absent. The V and J calls and clone size are taken from that table; D and trimming were inferred from the DNA. Of 150,000 or so clones in the sample, more than 80% were seen once. The chain carries TRBV7-3 and TRBJ2-1, with D perhaps matching TRBD2 (7 bases). This TCR derives from a woman in her 40s with acute or convalescent COVID-19. Sequences were obtained from peripheral blood. The CDR3 sequence: CASSHIGGGSSYNEQFF. DNA of the CDR3: TGTGCCAGCAGCCACATCGGGGGCGGGAGCTCCTACAATGAGCAGTTCTTC.